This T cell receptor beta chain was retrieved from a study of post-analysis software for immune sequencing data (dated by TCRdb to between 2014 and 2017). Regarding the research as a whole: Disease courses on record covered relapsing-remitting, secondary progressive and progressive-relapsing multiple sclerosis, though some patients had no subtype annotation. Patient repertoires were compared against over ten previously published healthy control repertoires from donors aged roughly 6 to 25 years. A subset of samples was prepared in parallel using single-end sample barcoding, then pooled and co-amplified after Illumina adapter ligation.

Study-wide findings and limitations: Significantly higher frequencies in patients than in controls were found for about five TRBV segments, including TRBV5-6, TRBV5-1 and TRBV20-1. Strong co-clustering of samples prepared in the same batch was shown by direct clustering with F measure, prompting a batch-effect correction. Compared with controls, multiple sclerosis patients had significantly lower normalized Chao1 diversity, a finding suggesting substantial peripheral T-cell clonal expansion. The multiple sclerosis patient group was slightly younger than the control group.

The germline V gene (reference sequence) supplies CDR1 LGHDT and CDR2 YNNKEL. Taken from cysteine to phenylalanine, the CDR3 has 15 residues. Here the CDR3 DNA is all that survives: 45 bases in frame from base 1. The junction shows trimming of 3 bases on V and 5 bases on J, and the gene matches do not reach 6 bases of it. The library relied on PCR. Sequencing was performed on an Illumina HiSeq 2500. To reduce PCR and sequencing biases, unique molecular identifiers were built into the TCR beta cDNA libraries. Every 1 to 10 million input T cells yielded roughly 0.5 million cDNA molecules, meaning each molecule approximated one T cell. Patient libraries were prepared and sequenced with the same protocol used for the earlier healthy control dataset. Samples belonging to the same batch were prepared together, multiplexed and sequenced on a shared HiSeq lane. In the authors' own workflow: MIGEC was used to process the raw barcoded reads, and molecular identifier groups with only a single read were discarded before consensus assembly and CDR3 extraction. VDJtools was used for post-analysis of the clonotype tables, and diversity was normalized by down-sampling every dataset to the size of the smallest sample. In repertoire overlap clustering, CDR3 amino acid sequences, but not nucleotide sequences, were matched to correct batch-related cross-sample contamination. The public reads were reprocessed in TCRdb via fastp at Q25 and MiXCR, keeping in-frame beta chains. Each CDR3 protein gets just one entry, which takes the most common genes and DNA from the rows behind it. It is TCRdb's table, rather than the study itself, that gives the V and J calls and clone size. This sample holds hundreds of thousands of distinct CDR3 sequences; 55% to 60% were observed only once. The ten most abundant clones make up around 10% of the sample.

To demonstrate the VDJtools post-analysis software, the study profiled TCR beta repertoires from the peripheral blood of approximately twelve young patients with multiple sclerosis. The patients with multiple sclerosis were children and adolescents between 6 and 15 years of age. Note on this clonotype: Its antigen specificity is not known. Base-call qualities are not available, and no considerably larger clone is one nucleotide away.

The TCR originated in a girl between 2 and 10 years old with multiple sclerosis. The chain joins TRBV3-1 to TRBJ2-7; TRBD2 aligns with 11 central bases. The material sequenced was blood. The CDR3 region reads CASSHIAGGINEQYF. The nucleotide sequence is TGTGCCAGCAGCCATATAGCGGGAGGGATCAACGAGCAGTACTTC.